This is a list of T cell receptor beta chains from one sample in a study of T cell responses to AZD1222 COVID-19 vaccine. The table came from immunoSEQ multiplex PCR; TCRdb's copy has only in-frame clones and leaves some out. The data show 85,000 to 100,000 clones, roughly 93% seen once. The sample consisted of peripheral blood, taken on day 0 of AZD1222 vaccination. The receptors shown here come from an adult in good health. CDR3s include the opening cysteine and the closing phenylalanine or tryptophan. The order of the fields is V gene, J gene, D gene, clone size, CDR3 DNA, CDR3 protein. A D gene is named only where the DNA matches it firmly. Size values are once, few and many counts, or a class for expanded clones, and some rows have none.

v_gene: TRBV10-3
j_gene: TRBJ1-2
d_gene: -
abundance: -
CDR3nt: TGTGCCATCAGTGAGGGGGACCGACGGAGCTACACCTTC
CDR3aa: CAISEGDRRSYTF

v_gene: TRBV7-2
j_gene: TRBJ2-5
d_gene: -
abundance: -
CDR3nt: TGTGCCAGCACCTACCGGGACGGACAAGAGACCCAGTACTTC
CDR3aa: CASTYRDGQETQYF

v_gene: TRBV5-1
j_gene: TRBJ2-5
d_gene: TRBD1
abundance: -
CDR3nt: TGCGCCAGCAGCTTGGGACCGACAGGGACCCAAGAGACCCAGTACTTC
CDR3aa: CASSLGPTGTQETQYF

v_gene: TRBV5-1
j_gene: TRBJ1-2
d_gene: TRBD1
abundance: -
CDR3nt: TGCGCCAGCAGCCTGACAGGGGCGGACTATGGCTACACCTTC
CDR3aa: CASSLTGADYGYTF

v_gene: TRBV10-2
j_gene: TRBJ1-1
d_gene: -
abundance: -
CDR3nt: TGCGCCAGCAGTGATTGGAAGGCGGATGAAGCTTTCTTT
CDR3aa: CASSDWKADEAFF

v_gene: TRBV19
j_gene: TRBJ2-3
d_gene: -
abundance: -
CDR3nt: TGTGCCAGTAGTGTAATTAGCACAGATACGCAGTATTTT
CDR3aa: CASSVISTDTQYF

v_gene: TRBV15
j_gene: TRBJ1-3
d_gene: -
abundance: few
CDR3nt: TGTGCCACCAGCAGAGAGCGGGCACCTGGAAACACCATATATTTT
CDR3aa: CATSRERAPGNTIYF

v_gene: TRBV5-4
j_gene: TRBJ1-2
d_gene: TRBD1
abundance: -
CDR3nt: TGTGCCAGCAGCTTGTCACAGGGGGTTGGGGGCTACACCTTC
CDR3aa: CASSLSQGVGGYTF

v_gene: TRBV7-9
j_gene: TRBJ1-2
d_gene: -
abundance: -
CDR3nt: TGTGCCAGCAGCTTAGCGGGGCGCTATGGCTACACCTTC
CDR3aa: CASSLAGRYGYTF

v_gene: TRBV7-2
j_gene: TRBJ1-6
d_gene: TRBD1
abundance: once
CDR3nt: TGTGCCAGCAGCTTATTTTACACAGGGGAGGGATCCCTCCACTTT
CDR3aa: CASSLFYTGEGSLHF